This TCR beta chain is drawn from a study of cytomegalovirus exposure and HLA in healthy donors. Study-wide findings and caveats: In a later analysis, fewer than 20,000 TCR beta sequences were associated with HLA alleles at 0.05 false discovery rate.

60 Vbeta and 13 Jbeta primers were used in PCR. Data came from immunoSEQ multiplex PCR; TCRdb stores just in-frame clones and leaves some out. The sample carries about 120,000 clones, 81% recorded once. Trimming stripped 1 base from V and 0 bases from J, with 8 bases between. This CDR3 has 15 amino acids. CDR1 MNHEY and CDR2 SVGAGI come from the germline V gene. Regarding this clone: What it recognizes is unknown.

Sequencing was carried out using PBMCs. The J gene is TRBJ2-3, the V gene TRBV6-5, with no clear D. The receptor was derived from a young woman in good health and CMV-seronegative. The chain's CDR3 is CASSYLAASTDTQYF. The CDR3 DNA is TGTGCCAGCAGTTACTTGGCAGCGAGCACAGATACGCAGTATTTT.